This T cell receptor (beta chain) appears in the sequencing data of a study of cytomegalovirus exposure and HLA in healthy donors. The PCR employed 60 Vbeta primers together with 13 Jbeta primers. The table came from immunoSEQ multiplex PCR; TCRdb's copy has only in-frame clones and leaves some out. Among 90,000 to 110,000 clones listed, 75% to 85% were seen once. The V end lost 3 bases, the J end lost 0 bases, and 4 bases lay between the germline ends. The CDR3 runs 13 residues. Germline CDR1 KGHSH, CDR2 LQKENI. This clone has only one observation. The sample comprised PBMCs. The V and J genes are TRBV18 and TRBJ2-3, with D unresolved. This TCR derives from a man aged 30 to 39 in good health and CMV-seronegative. The CDR3 DNA follows: TGTGCCAGCTCACCCCCGAGCACAGATACGCAGTATTTT. Translation gives CASSPPSTDTQYF.